This entry lists 15 T cell receptor beta chains sequenced from one sample in a study of blood T cells in healthy people across ages. It was with a sample-barcoded 5' primer and a J-beta primer mix that a second PCR of about 6 to 12 cycles was run. MiXCR was run by TCRdb on the 5' RACE reads, yielding one entry per CDR3 protein. The data show 750,000 to 850,000 distinct CDR3 sequences, around 25% seen once. These same data were also listed under a study on T cells of mothers and their children.

Sequencing used blood. Source of these receptors: a boy younger than 18 in good health.

This chain links TRBV29-1 with TRBJ1-2; 11 bases line up with TRBD1. There are 11 residues in the CDR3. Germline V CDR1 and CDR2: SQVTM, ANQGSEA. The trim removed 6 bases at V and 8 bases at J, leaving 2 bases unmatched. The CDR3 DNA reads TGCAGCGTCTGGACAGGGGGCGGCTACACCTTC. Translating gives CSVWTGGGYTF.

The rearrangement links TRBV27 to TRBJ2-7, with 9 bases matching TRBD1. V gave up 3 bases and J gave up 3 bases; unmatched junction bases: 6. CDR3 length: 15 amino acids. CDR1 and CDR2 from the germline V gene are MNHEY and SMNVEV (reference sequence). The chain's CDR3 is CASSLTGGGDYEQYF. The CDR3 DNA reads TGTGCCAGCAGTTTGACAGGGGGGGGAGACTACGAGCAGTACTTC.

The gene calls are TRBV28 and TRBJ2-7; D uncertain. V was shortened by 4 bases and J by 5 bases, with 15 bases between the two germline ends. Germline values: CDR1 MDHEN, CDR2 SYDVKM. CDR3 length equals 14 residues. CDR3 bases: TGTGCCAGCAGTTCCAGGATAGGATTCAACGAGCAGTACTTC. It encodes CASSSRIGFNEQYF.

The genes are TRBV5-1 and TRBJ2-5, with 7 nucleotides matching TRBD1. CDR1 is SGHRS and CDR2 is YFSETQ in the germline V gene. The ends lost 3 bases at V and 2 bases at J; junction bases unmatched: 7. This CDR3 region has 15 residues. The chain's CDR3 is CASSYSDRDQETQYF. CDR3 bases: TGCGCCAGCAGCTACTCAGACAGGGATCAAGAGACCCAGTACTTC.

The gene calls are TRBV29-1 and TRBJ1-2; D unclear. The CDR3 is 13 residues long. V was shortened by 0 bases and J by 7 bases, with 12 bases between the two germline ends. Germline-derived CDR1 and CDR2 are SQVTM and ANQGSEA. The CDR3 nucleotides read TGCAGCGTTGAAGAGGGCGGCATTCGTGGCTACACCTTC. Protein product: CSVEEGGIRGYTF.

The V gene is TRBV29-1, the J gene TRBJ2-1; D is perhaps TRBD1 (7 bases). V lost 8 bases and J lost 0, with 14 bases in between. CDR3 length: 14 residues. Germline V gives CDR1 SQVTM, CDR2 ANQGSEA. The CDR3 loop reads CSTRGESSYNEQFF. The CDR3 bases are TGCAGCACCAGGGGGGAGAGCTCCTACAATGAGCAGTTCTTC.

This clonotype was seen only a few times. The J gene is TRBJ2-5, the V gene TRBV25-1; perhaps TRBD1 as D (5 bases). Per the germline V gene, CDR1 is MGHDK and CDR2 is SYGVNS. CDR3 length: 14 residues. V lost 3 bases to trimming and J lost 1 base, with 9 bases between them. CDR3 sequence: CASSDTDSQETQYF. The CDR3 bases are TGTGCCAGCAGTGACACAGACAGCCAAGAGACCCAGTACTTC.

This chain connects TRBV7-2 to TRBJ2-5, with D tentatively TRBD2 (5 bases). The DNA end is more similar to TRBJ2-1, so the J call may be wrong. The germline gives CDR1 SGHTA, CDR2 FQGNSA. The CDR3 covers 13 residues. CDR3 sequence (DNA): TGTGCCAGCAGCCGGATGAGCCGGGGTGAGCAGTTCTTC. It specifies CASSRMSRGEQFF.

This clonotype was counted a few times. The V call is TRBV3-1, the J call TRBJ2-5, with D tentatively TRBD2 (7 bases). The better agreement between TRBJ2-7 and the DNA end casts doubt on the J call. Germline assignment: CDR1 LGHDT and CDR2 YNNKEL (reference sequence). The CDR3 is 14 residues long. The CDR3 nucleotides read TGTGCCAGCAGCGAGGGGGGGTACCCCTACGAGCAGTACTTC. As protein: CASSEGGYPYEQYF.

The chain uses TRBV28 and TRBJ1-1; no clear D. Trimming left V 8 bases short and J 7 bases short, with 17 bases between. The CDR3 totals 13 residues. Germline V gene data show CDR1 as MDHEN and CDR2 as SYDVKM. CDR3 in amino acids: CASSYGQDLEAFF. As DNA, the CDR3 is TGTGCCAGCTCTTATGGGCAGGATCTTGAAGCTTTCTTT. Looking up the rest from reference TRBV28 and TRBJ1-1 gives the full variable domain: DVKVTQSSRYLVKRTGEKVFLECVQDMDHENMFWYRQDPGLGLRLIYFSYDVKMKEKGDIPEGYSVSREKKERFSLILESASTNQTSMYLCASSYGQDLEAFFGQGTRLTVV.

The rearrangement uses TRBV5-1 and TRBJ2-3; D gene uncertain. Germline CDR1 reads SGHRS; CDR2 reads YFSETQ. V shed 0 bases and J shed 2 bases, with 7 bases lying between them. The CDR3 spans 14 residues. The CDR3 reads CASSLDENTDTQYF. In nucleotides, the CDR3 is TGCGCCAGCAGCTTGGACGAAAACACAGATACGCAGTATTTT.

This clonotype occurred a few times. The chain recombines TRBV6-1 with TRBJ2-3; 9 bases agree with TRBD1. CDR1 MNHNS and CDR2 SASEGT come from the germline V gene. After removal of 4 bases from V and 2 bases from J, the junction contained 4 bases not matched to a gene. There are 15 residues in the CDR3. In DNA form, the CDR3 reads TGTGCCAGCAGTGGACAGGGGGGGTTCACAGATACGCAGTATTTT. Its protein is CASSGQGGFTDTQYF.

V usage is TRBV28 and J usage is TRBJ1-3, with 10 bases aligning to TRBD1. The V gene's germline CDR1 is MDHEN and CDR2 SYDVKM. V dropped 8 bases and J dropped 4; count of bases not matched to a gene: 8. This CDR3 spans 15 amino acids. The CDR3 region has the DNA TGTGCCAGCGCCGGGACAGGGGAGTTGGGAAACACCATATATTTT. This sequence encodes CASAGTGELGNTIYF.

In its sample, this clonotype was seen a few times. V is TRBV20-1 and J is TRBJ2-5; D gene unclear. Germline loops: CDR1 DFQATT, CDR2 SNEGSKA (reference sequence). V lost 6 bases and J 5 bases, leaving 13 bases between the germline ends. The CDR3 has 12 residues. The CDR3 sequence is CSAKPWTETQYF. As DNA, the CDR3 is TGCAGTGCAAAGCCTTGGACCGAGACCCAGTACTTC.

A few counts support this clonotype. The chain carries TRBV11-2 and TRBJ1-1, with D possibly TRBD1 on 5 matching bases. The CDR3 sequence is 13 residues long. Trimming took off 3 bases at V and 10 bases at J, with 15 bases between the two ends. In germline, CDR1 is SGHAT, CDR2 FQNNGV. This chain's CDR3 is CASSLWGGDAAFF. The CDR3 region has the DNA TGTGCCAGCAGCTTGTGGGGGGGAGATGCAGCTTTCTTT.